This T cell receptor beta chain was found in a study of post-analysis software for immune sequencing data. Trimming shortened V by 2 bases and J by 3 bases, and 7 bases separated the two germline ends. The CDR3 is 13 amino acids. In germline, CDR1 is MNHNY, CDR2 SVGAGI (reference sequence). Study outcomes and limitations: Among roughly 5 TRBV segments more frequent in patients than controls were TRBV5-6, TRBV5-1 and TRBV20-1.

TCR beta cDNA libraries included unique molecular identifiers. In TCRdb, the PCR reads were re-called with MiXCR into one record per CDR3 protein. The repertoire includes under 200,000 distinct CDR3 sequences, 29% of them detected once, and 3% to 3.5% sits in the top ten. In regard to this clonotype: Its antigen is unidentified.

The clonotype comes from a girl under 18 with multiple sclerosis. The V and J genes are TRBV6-6 and TRBJ1-2, with D uncertain. Sequenced sample: blood. CDR3 residues: CASSYIQDYGYTF. DNA for the CDR3: TGTGCCAGCAGTTACATCCAGGACTATGGCTACACCTTC.